The 4 T cell receptor beta chains below were found in one sample sequenced in a study of cytomegalovirus exposure and HLA in healthy donors. Both 60 Vbeta primers and 13 Jbeta primers went into the PCR. Measured with immunoSEQ multiplex PCR; TCRdb has only the in-frame clones, and not every one. The sample contains about 110,000 clones, roughly 85% of which appear only once. Source material: PBMCs. All receptors derive from a man younger than 45 in good health and CMV-seropositive.

This clone occurred a few times. The chain combines TRBV18 with TRBJ1-2; TRBD1 is a possible D gene (5 bases). CDR3 length: 14 amino acids. Deletions cut 3 bases from V and 2 bases from J, with 10 bases between. Germline V gene lookup returns CDR1 KGHSH and CDR2 LQKENI. CDR3 coding DNA: TGTGCCAGCTCACCGTTTACAGGAAACTATGGCTACACCTTC. It encodes CASSPFTGNYGYTF. The whole variable domain, filled in from reference TRBV18 and TRBJ1-2, reads NAGVMQNPRHLVRRRGQEARLRCSPMKGHSHVYWYRQLPEEGLKFMVYLQKENIIDESGMPKERFSAEFPKEGPSILRIQQVVRGDSAAYFCASSPFTGNYGYTFGSGTRLTVV.

The chain links TRBV4-2 to TRBJ1-2; D is unresolved. V lost 0 bases and J 8 bases, leaving 4 bases between the germline ends. CDR3 length: 11 amino acids. Germline assignment: CDR1 LGHNA and CDR2 YNFKEQ. CDR3 protein: CASSQDGGYTF. Written as DNA, the CDR3 is TGTGCCAGCAGCCAAGATGGCGGCTACACCTTC.

The chain uses TRBV29-1 and TRBJ2-2, with 16 bases identical to TRBD2. Germline assignment: CDR1 SQVTM and CDR2 ANQGSEA. The CDR3 covers 16 residues. The J segment lost 8 bases and the V segment lost 4 bases, leaving 7 bases of the junction unmatched. The CDR3 loop is CSVGPWGLAGGGELFF. CDR3 coding DNA: TGCAGCGTTGGCCCCTGGGGACTAGCGGGAGGGGGGGAGCTGTTTTTT.

CDR3 in DNA: TGTGACCCGGGGGGTATGGGTAGTCCCGGGGAGCTGTTTTTT. Translated: CDPGGMGSPGELFF. V and J are TRBV27 and TRBJ2-2; 7 bases match TRBD2. The CDR3 runs 14 residues. Looked up from germline, CDR1 is MNHEY and CDR2 is SMNVEV (reference sequence).